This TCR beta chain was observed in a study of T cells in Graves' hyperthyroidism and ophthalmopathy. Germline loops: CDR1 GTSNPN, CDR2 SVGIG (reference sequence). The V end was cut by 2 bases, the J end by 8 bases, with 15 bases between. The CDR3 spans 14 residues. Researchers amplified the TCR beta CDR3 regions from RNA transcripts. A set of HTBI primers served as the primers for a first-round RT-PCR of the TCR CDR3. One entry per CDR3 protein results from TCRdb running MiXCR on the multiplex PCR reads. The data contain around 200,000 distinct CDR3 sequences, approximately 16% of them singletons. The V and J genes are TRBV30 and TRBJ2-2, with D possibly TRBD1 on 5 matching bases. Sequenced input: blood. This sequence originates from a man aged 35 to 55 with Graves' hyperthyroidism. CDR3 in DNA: TGTGCCTGGAGTATGTGGGGCCACGCGGGGGAGCTGTTTTTT. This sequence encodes CAWSMWGHAGELFF.